This T cell receptor beta chain is drawn from a study of blood T cell repertoires in COVID-19 (dated by TCRdb to 2018 to 2021). For context, the study as a whole: The collaborator samples originated in the United States, Italy and Spain and spanned the acute and convalescent phases of COVID-19. The repertoires were released in a freely available public database intended as a resource for research on the immune response to SARS-CoV-2. The samples were drawn from the first 160 participants of the ongoing ImmuneRACE study and from some 1,300 subjects provided by 6 global collaborators. The sample metadata nearly always contained a de-identified subject ID, COVID-19 status, age in years and sex. The material from the prospective study consisted of cDNA or gDNA derived from T cells, B-cell-depleted T cells, or PBMCs. Where available, HLA class I and class II types were taken from metadata supplied by the sample provider and were not determined by assay-based typing. The dataset comprised deeply sampled blood TCRbeta repertoires from subjects exposed to, actively infected with, or recovered from COVID-19.

TCRbeta CDR3 regions were amplified from genomic DNA by means of the immunoSEQ Assay, a bias-controlled multiplex PCR. Concerning the study's data processing: The number of nucleated cells in each sample was estimated by amplification of reference gene primers within the assay. To quantify the absolute abundance of each unique TCRbeta CDR3 rearrangement, sequence reads were collapsed and filtered. For each sample, productive Simpson clonality was calculated as the square root of Simpson's diversity index across productive rearrangements. In its TCRdb copy, this immuneACCESS table keeps in-frame sequences only and misses some clones. Where compared with another copy, unresolved V genes explain less than half of these, and the others have no known cause. That table gives V, J and clone size, and the DNA gave D and trimming. The sample profile shows roughly 240,000 clones; about four fifths of them were found once. The ten largest clones add up to 3.6% of the sample.

V sheds 5 bases and J sheds 2 bases, leaving 16 bases between their ends. Reading from cysteine to phenylalanine, the CDR3 counts 15 amino acids. Only the CDR3 part of the read is kept: 45 bases, read in frame from the first base. CDR1 SGHRS and CDR2 YFSETQ are derived from the germline V gene. This clone occurred once. What this receptor recognizes is not known. No quality values exist for individual bases; no much larger clone is one base distant. Results and caveats for the whole study, not just this receptor: The amount of clinical and demographic metadata varied by source and participant and was provided uncurated.

In the prospective study, participants were about 18 to 95 years old, resided in approximately 25 geographic areas of the United States, and were enrolled through a virtual design. In the prospective study, cohorts were assigned on the basis of participant-reported clinical history obtained from a screening survey and a study questionnaire. A participant counted as exposed if, within 2 weeks of entering the study, that participant had been in contact with someone who had a PCR-confirmed or clinician-diagnosed COVID-19 case. In the prospective study, whole blood, serum and a nasopharyngeal or oropharyngeal swab were collected from each participant by mobile phlebotomists. Participants in the prospective study had the option to provide additional blood draws and questionnaires over a 2-month period. Blood samples from the prospective study were shipped frozen or at room temperature prior to DNA extraction.

The TCR was taken from a middle-aged woman who had been exposed to COVID-19. What was sequenced was PBMCs or T cells enriched from blood (not recorded which). The rearranged segments are TRBV5-1 and TRBJ1-2; possibly the D gene is TRBD1, per 5 matching bases. The CDR3 here reads CASSPRAKANYGYTF. In nucleotides, the sequence is TGCGCCAGCAGTCCCAGGGCCAAAGCCAACTATGGCTACACCTTC.